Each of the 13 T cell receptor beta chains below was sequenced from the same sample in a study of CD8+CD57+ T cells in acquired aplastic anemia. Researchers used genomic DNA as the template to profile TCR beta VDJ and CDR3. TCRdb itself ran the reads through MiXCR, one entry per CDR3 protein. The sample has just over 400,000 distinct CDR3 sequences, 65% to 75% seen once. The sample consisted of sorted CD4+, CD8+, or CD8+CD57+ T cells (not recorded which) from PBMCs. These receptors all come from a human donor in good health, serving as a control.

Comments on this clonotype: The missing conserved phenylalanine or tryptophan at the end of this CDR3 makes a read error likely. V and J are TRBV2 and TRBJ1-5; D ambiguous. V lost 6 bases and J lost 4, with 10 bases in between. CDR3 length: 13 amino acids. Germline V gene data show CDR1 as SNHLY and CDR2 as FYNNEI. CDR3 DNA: TGTGCCAGCAGCCGGCACAGAAATCAGCCCCAGCATCTT. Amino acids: CASSRHRNQPQHL.

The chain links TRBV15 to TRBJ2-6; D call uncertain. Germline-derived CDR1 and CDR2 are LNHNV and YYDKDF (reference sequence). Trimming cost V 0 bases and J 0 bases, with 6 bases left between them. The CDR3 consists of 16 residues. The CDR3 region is CATSRDQGSGANVLTF. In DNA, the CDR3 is TGTGCCACCAGCAGAGATCAAGGCTCTGGGGCCAACGTCCTGACTTTC.

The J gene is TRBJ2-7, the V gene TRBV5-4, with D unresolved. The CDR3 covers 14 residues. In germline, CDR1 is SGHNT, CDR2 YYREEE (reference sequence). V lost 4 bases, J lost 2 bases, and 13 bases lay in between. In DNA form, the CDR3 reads TGTGCCAGCAGCATGGCCAAGGGAACCTACGAGCAGTACTTC. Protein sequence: CASSMAKGTYEQYF.

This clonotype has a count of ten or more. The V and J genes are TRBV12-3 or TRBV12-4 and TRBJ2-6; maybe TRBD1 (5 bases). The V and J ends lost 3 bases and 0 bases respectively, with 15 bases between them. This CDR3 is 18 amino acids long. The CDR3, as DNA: TGTGCCAGCAGTTTTTTATCAGGGCCTTTCTCTGGGGCCAACGTCCTGACTTTC. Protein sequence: CASSFLSGPFSGANVLTF.

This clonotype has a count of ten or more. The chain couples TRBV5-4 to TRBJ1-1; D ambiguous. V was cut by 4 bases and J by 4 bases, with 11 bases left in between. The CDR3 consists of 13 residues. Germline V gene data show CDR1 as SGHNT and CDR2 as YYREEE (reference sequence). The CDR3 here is CASSPHRGTEAFF. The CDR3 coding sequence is TGTGCCAGCAGCCCTCACCGCGGCACTGAAGCTTTCTTT.

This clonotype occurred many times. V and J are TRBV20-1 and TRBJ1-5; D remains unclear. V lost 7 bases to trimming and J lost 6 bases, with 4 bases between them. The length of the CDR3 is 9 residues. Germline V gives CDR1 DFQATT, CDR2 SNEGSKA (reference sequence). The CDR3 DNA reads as TGCAGTGTAGGTCAGCCCCAGCATTTT. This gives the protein CSVGQPQHF.

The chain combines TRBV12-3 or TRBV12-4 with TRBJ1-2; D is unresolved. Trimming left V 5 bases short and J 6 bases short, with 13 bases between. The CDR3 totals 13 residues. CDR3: CASSRGGRDGYTF. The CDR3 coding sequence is TGTGCCAGCAGTAGAGGAGGTCGCGATGGCTACACCTTC.

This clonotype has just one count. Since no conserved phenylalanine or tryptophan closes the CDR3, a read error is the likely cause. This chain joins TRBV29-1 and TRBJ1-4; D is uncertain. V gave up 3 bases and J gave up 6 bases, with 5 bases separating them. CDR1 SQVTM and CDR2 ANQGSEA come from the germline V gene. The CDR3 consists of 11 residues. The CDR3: CSVERDEKLFY. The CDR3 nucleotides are TGCAGCGTTGAGAGGGATGAAAAACTGTTTTAT.

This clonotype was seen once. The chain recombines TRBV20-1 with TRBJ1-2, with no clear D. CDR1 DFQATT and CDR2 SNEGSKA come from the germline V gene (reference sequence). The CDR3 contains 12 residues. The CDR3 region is CSPIPSTNNDTF. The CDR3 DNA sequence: TGCAGCCCGATTCCTAGCACCAACAATGACACCTTC.

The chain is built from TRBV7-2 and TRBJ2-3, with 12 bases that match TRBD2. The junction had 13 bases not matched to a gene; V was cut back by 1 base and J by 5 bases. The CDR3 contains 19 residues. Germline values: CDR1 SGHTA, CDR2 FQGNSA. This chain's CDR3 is CASSLVRLAGEGGVDTQYF. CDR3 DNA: TGTGCCAGCAGCTTAGTCAGACTAGCGGGGGAAGGCGGGGTAGATACGCAGTATTTT.

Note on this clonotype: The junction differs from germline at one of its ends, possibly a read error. This chain's CDR3 is CAASPGTGVETQYF. The CDR3 DNA reads TGTGCCGCCAGTCCCGGGACAGGGGTCGAGACGCAGTACTTC. This rearrangement joins TRBV24-1 to TRBJ2-7, with 10 nucleotides matching TRBD1. The germline V gene encodes CDR1 KGHDR and CDR2 SFDVKD. CDR3 size: 14 residues.

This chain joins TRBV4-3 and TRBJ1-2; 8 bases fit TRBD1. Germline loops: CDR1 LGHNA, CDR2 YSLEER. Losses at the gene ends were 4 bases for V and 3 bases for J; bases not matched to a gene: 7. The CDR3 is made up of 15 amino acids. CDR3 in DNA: TGCGCCAGCAGCCCAGGCGCAGGGGGCGACTATGGCTACACCTTC. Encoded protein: CASSPGAGGDYGYTF.

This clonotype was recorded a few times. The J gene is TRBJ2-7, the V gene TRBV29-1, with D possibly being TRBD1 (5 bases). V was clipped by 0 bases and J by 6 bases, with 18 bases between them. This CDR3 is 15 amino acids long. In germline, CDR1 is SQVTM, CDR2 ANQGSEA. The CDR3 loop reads CSVEERTGMTIEQYF. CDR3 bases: TGCAGCGTTGAAGAGAGAACAGGCATGACGATCGAGCAGTACTTC.